The 7 T cell receptor beta chains reported below all come from one sample, sequenced in a study of Ad26.COV2.S vaccination and SARS-CoV-2 variants. The repertoire was sequenced with immunoSEQ multiplex PCR; TCRdb's copy has only in-frame clones and lacks some. The sample gives over 130,000 clones, 75% to 90% of which show up once; 4% to 6% is in the top ten. Material: peripheral blood, obtained after recovery from COVID-19. Receptors originate from a human donor who had recovered from COVID-19.

This clone was seen only a few times. The J gene is TRBJ2-1, the V gene TRBV2, with TRBD2 matching 9 bases. CDR1 is SNHLY, CDR2 FYNNEI, per germline. The CDR3 runs to 14 residues. J lost 2 bases, V lost 7 bases, and 3 bases had no gene match. CDR3 in amino acids: CASKRGETYNEQFF. For the CDR3, the DNA is TGTGCCAGCAAGCGGGGGGAAACCTACAATGAGCAGTTCTTC.

The chain uses TRBV28 and TRBJ2-2, with a possible D match to TRBD2 (6 bases). Germline CDR1 reads MDHEN; CDR2 reads SYDVKM. Trimming took 3 bases from V and 5 from J, leaving 16 bases between them. This CDR3 contains 16 residues. The CDR3 loop reads CASSFPGGGRTGELFF. The CDR3 DNA sequence: TGTGCCAGCAGTTTCCCGGGCGGAGGGAGAACCGGGGAGCTGTTTTTT.

The chain recombines TRBV30 with TRBJ1-1; D unclear. This CDR3 is 11 amino acids long. V was shortened by 1 base and J by 5 bases, with 5 bases between the two germline ends. Germline lookup yields CDR1 GTSNPN and CDR2 SVGIG (reference sequence). The CDR3, as DNA: TGTGCCTGGAGTGGGTGGACTGAAGCTTTCTTT. Translating it yields CAWSGWTEAFF.

The J gene is TRBJ2-1, the V gene TRBV19; weak D call: TRBD2 (6 bases). The V end lost 5 bases, the J end lost 0 bases, and 26 bases lay between the germline ends. This CDR3 comprises 20 residues. Germline values: CDR1 LNHDA, CDR2 SQIVND (reference sequence). In nucleotides, the CDR3 is TGTGCCAGTAGTTCCTCCATAGGCCCTGCGGGAATAAGCTCCTACAATGAGCAGTTCTTC. Amino acids: CASSSSIGPAGISSYNEQFF.

V is TRBV9 and J is TRBJ1-1, with 9 bases that match TRBD1. CDR1 is SGDLS, CDR2 YYNGEE, per germline. V was pared by 4 bases and J by 6 bases, with 7 bases of the junction left unmatched. The CDR3 spans 14 residues. In nucleotides, the CDR3 is TGTGCCAGCAGCCCCGGACAGGGGAGGCCTGAAGCTTTCTTT. It yields the protein CASSPGQGRPEAFF.

This clone appeared a few times. The J gene is TRBJ1-3, the V gene TRBV2, with TRBD1 identical over 9 bases. CDR1 SNHLY and CDR2 FYNNEI come from the germline V gene. The CDR3 spans 16 residues. Unmatched junction bases numbered 10, after V lost 6 bases and J lost 4 bases. This CDR3 reads CASSKYGTGRGNTIYF. The CDR3 DNA sequence: TGTGCCAGCAGCAAATATGGGACAGGGAGGGGAAACACCATATATTTT.

This clone was detected only once. This chain connects TRBV6-9 to TRBJ1-1; D may be TRBD1 (6 bases). The V gene's germline CDR1 is MNHGY and CDR2 SVAAGI. The CDR3 is 13 amino acids. Trimming removed 3 bases from V and 1 base from J, with 6 bases in between. The chain's CDR3 is CASSYRGNTEAFF. The CDR3, as DNA: TGTGCCAGCAGTTACAGGGGGAACACTGAAGCTTTCTTT.